This entry features one T cell receptor beta chain sequence. Its antigen is undetermined. Germline CDR1 reads SGHVS; CDR2 reads FQNEAQ. Trimming took off 6 bases at V and 1 base at J, with 21 bases between the two ends. This CDR3 spans 17 amino acids. This entry belongs to a study of CD4+ T cells in melanoma. Study observations and caveats: CD8+ T cell, macrophage and B cell function reportedly correlated with neoantigen-specific CD4+ T cells.

The table came from immunoSEQ multiplex PCR; TCRdb's copy has only in-frame clones and leaves some out. The table lists roughly 120,000 clones, roughly 90% of them singletons, with roughly 3.1% in the top ten. The chain couples TRBV7-8 to TRBJ2-5; no definite D call. The source is a human donor with melanoma. The sample taken for sequencing was peripheral blood. As DNA, the CDR3 is TGTGCCAGCAGACCGCCCCCCAGCCGGAGACCCCAAGAGACCCAGTACTTC. As protein: CASRPPPSRRPQETQYF.